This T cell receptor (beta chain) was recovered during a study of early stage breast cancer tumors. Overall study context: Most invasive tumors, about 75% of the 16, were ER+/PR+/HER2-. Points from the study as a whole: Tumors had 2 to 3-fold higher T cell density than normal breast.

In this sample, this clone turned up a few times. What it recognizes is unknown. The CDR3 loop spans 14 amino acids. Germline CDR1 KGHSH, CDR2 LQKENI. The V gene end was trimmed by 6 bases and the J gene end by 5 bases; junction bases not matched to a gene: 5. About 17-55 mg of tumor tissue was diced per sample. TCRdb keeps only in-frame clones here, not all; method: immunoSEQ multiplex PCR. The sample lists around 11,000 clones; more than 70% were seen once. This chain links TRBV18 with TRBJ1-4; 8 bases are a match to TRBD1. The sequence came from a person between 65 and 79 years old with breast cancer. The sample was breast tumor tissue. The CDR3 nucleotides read TGTGCCAGCTCCCAAAGACAGGGGAATGAAAAACTGTTTTTT. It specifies CASSQRQGNEKLFF.